The rows below give T cell receptor beta chains drawn from one sample of a study of PD-1 blockade in classical Hodgkin lymphoma. Produced via immunoSEQ multiplex PCR; TCRdb's table is partial and in-frame only. The sample lists some 46,000 clones; about three quarters were seen once. The sample here was peripheral blood mononuclear cells (PBMCs), taken before the second cycle of nivolumab. Receptors originate from a human donor with classical Hodgkin lymphoma. CDR3s include the opening cysteine and the closing phenylalanine or tryptophan. A D gene is named only where the DNA matches it firmly. Not all rows give a size; the values are once, few, many and, for expanded clones, a class.

j_call,v_call,d_call,clone_size,cdr3_aa,cdr3_nt
TRBJ1-2,TRBV19,NA,NA,CASSPDRIDYGYTF,TGTGCCAGTAGTCCCGACAGGATCGACTATGGCTACACCTTC
TRBJ1-2,TRBV5-6,NA,NA,CASSLVGRPNYGYTF,TGTGCCAGCAGCTTGGTCGGTAGGCCTAACTATGGCTACACCTTC
TRBJ1-5,TRBV30,NA,NA,CAWRTGSLYSNQPQHF,TGTGCCTGGAGAACAGGCAGCCTGTATAGCAATCAGCCCCAGCATTTT
TRBJ2-7,TRBV25-1,NA,NA,CASSEWGGRGSYEQYF,TGTGCCAGCAGTGAATGGGGGGGGCGAGGGTCCTACGAGCAGTACTTC
TRBJ2-1,TRBV14,NA,NA,CASSQGWVYNEQFF,TGTGCCAGCAGCCAAGGGTGGGTCTACAATGAGCAGTTCTTC
TRBJ2-5,TRBV5-1,NA,NA,CASSQGSLPYQETQYF,TGCGCCAGCAGCCAGGGGTCCCTCCCATACCAAGAGACCCAGTACTTC
TRBJ1-2,TRBV6-4,NA,few,CASSSEYDPSDKGGYTF,TGTGCCAGCAGTTCCGAATACGACCCCAGTGATAAAGGTGGCTACACCTTC
TRBJ1-5,TRBV10-3,NA,NA,CAISESPGMGNQPQHF,TGTGCCATCAGTGAGTCGCCCGGGATGGGCAATCAGCCCCAGCATTTT
TRBJ2-7,TRBV7-9,TRBD1,NA,CASSPLDRGFHEQYF,TGTGCCAGCAGCCCCCTAGACAGGGGATTCCACGAGCAGTACTTC
TRBJ2-2,TRBV12-5,NA,NA,CASGLRARNTGELFF,TGTGCTAGTGGTTTAAGGGCAAGGAACACCGGGGAGCTGTTTTTT
TRBJ2-7,TRBV11-2,TRBD2,NA,CASSPGTSGTREQYF,TGTGCCAGCAGCCCCGGGACTAGCGGGACTCGGGAGCAGTACTTC
TRBJ2-5,TRBV9,NA,NA,CASSVNPRETQYF,TGTGCCAGCAGCGTCAACCCGAGGGAGACCCAGTACTTC
TRBJ2-7,TRBV10-3,NA,NA,CAIREGPLVSSSEQYF,TGTGCCATCAGGGAGGGGCCCCTCGTAAGCAGCTCCGAGCAGTACTTC
TRBJ1-5,TRBV7-6,TRBD1,few,CASSSKADRADQPQHF,TGTGCCAGCAGCTCAAAAGCGGACAGGGCTGATCAGCCCCAGCATTTT
TRBJ2-6,TRBV27,NA,NA,CTSSRSTFWALTPGANVLTF,TGTACCAGCAGCCGCTCGACCTTTTGGGCGCTGACCCCTGGGGCCAACGTCCTGACTTTC
TRBJ1-2,TRBV19,NA,NA,CASSWGPNYGYTF,TGTGCCAGTAGTTGGGGTCCTAACTATGGCTACACCTTC
TRBJ1-2,TRBV7-9,TRBD1,NA,CASSSSDRGYRYGYTF,TGTGCCAGCAGCTCCTCCGACAGGGGTTATCGCTATGGCTACACCTTC
TRBJ2-7,TRBV19,TRBD1,once,CASSRTGGDPSYEQYF,TGTGCCAGTAGTCGGACAGGGGGTGACCCTTCCTACGAGCAGTACTTC
TRBJ2-7,TRBV4-3,NA,once,CASSQDTAGNSYEQYF,TGCGCCAGCAGCCAAGATACGGCAGGGAACTCCTACGAGCAGTACTTC
TRBJ2-1,TRBV6-5,NA,NA,CASSDLTFGAQFF,TGTGCCAGCAGTGACCTCACCTTTGGAGCGCAGTTCTTC
TRBJ1-1,TRBV7-3,TRBD1,NA,CASSPTGLSTEAFF,TGTGCCAGCAGCCCGACAGGGCTCAGCACTGAAGCTTTCTTT
TRBJ2-2,TRBV5-3,TRBD2,NA,CARSFDLAGRNTGELFF,TGTGCCAGAAGCTTTGATTTAGCGGGGCGGAACACCGGGGAGCTGTTTTTT
TRBJ2-7,TRBV7-9,TRBD2,NA,CASSLIAGGKKGEQYF,TGTGCCAGCAGCTTGATAGCGGGGGGGAAGAAAGGCGAGCAGTACTTC
TRBJ1-1,TRBV7-9,NA,NA,CASSPGKGRPSLNTEAFF,TGTGCCAGCAGCCCCGGGAAGGGGCGCCCCTCTTTGAACACTGAAGCTTTCTTT
TRBJ2-3,TRBV9,NA,NA,CASSVAAGSSTDTQYF,TGTGCCAGCAGCGTAGCGGCGGGGTCTAGCACAGATACGCAGTATTTT
TRBJ2-3,TRBV27,NA,NA,CASSFYSTDTQYF,TGTGCCAGCAGTTTCTACAGCACAGATACGCAGTATTTT
TRBJ1-2,TRBV19,NA,NA,CASSIDADLRGYTF,TGTGCCAGTAGTATAGACGCAGACTTAAGAGGCTACACCTTC
TRBJ1-1,TRBV5-1,NA,NA,CASSLAGSRATEAFF,TGCGCCAGCAGCTTGGCCGGGAGCAGGGCCACTGAAGCTTTCTTT
TRBJ1-2,TRBV5-4,NA,once,CASSLEGRPMGYTF,TGTGCCAGCAGCTTGGAGGGACGGCCCATGGGCTACACCTTC
TRBJ2-7,TRBV2,NA,NA,CASKGQGWKQYF,TGTGCCAGCAAGGGTCAGGGGTGGAAACAGTACTTC
TRBJ1-1,TRBV15,TRBD1,NA,CATSSERDSTITEAFF,TGTGCCACCAGCAGCGAACGGGACAGCACAATCACTGAAGCTTTCTTT
TRBJ2-3,TRBV27,TRBD2,NA,CASRTTGGGGFTDTQYF,TGTGCCAGCAGAACAACCGGCGGCGGGGGGTTCACAGATACGCAGTATTTT
TRBJ2-5,TRBV7-3,NA,NA,CASRGTGGLYF,TGTGCCAGCAGGGGAACGGGCGGGCTCTACTTC
TRBJ1-3,TRBV5-6,TRBD1,NA,CASSLVPLTGIGNTIYF,TGTGCCAGCAGCTTGGTTCCCCTGACAGGGATTGGAAACACCATATATTTT
TRBJ2-4,TRBV6-1,NA,NA,CASSATGEGGNIQYF,TGTGCCAGCAGTGCGACAGGGGAGGGAGGAAACATTCAGTACTTC
TRBJ2-7,TRBV28,NA,NA,CASSPGGRGQYF,TGTGCCAGCAGTCCTGGGGGACGAGGGCAGTACTTC
TRBJ1-5,TRBV19,TRBD1,NA,CASSKGANQPQHF,TGTGCCAGTAGTAAGGGGGCCAATCAGCCCCAGCATTTT
TRBJ2-2,TRBV5-1,NA,NA,CASSLAAGPFNTGELFF,TGCGCCAGCAGCTTGGCTGCAGGACCCTTTAACACCGGGGAGCTGTTTTTT
TRBJ1-2,TRBV18,TRBD1,NA,CASSPRGGQGAGYTF,TGTGCCAGCTCACCACGGGGAGGACAGGGAGCTGGCTACACCTTC
TRBJ2-3,TRBV4-2,NA,NA,CASSPPGIPYTQYF,TGTGCCAGCAGCCCCCCGGGGATCCCGTATACGCAGTATTTT
TRBJ2-7,TRBV19,TRBD1,few,CASSIQGAAYEQYF,TGTGCCAGTAGTATCCAGGGGGCAGCTTACGAGCAGTACTTC
TRBJ2-2,TRBV7-3,TRBD2,NA,CASRQNHGGANTGELFF,TGTGCCAGCAGACAAAACCACGGGGGGGCGAACACCGGGGAGCTGTTTTTT
TRBJ2-1,TRBV5-6,TRBD2,medium-sized,CASSLTSGGAMGIF,TGTGCCAGCAGCTTGACTAGCGGGGGGGCCATGGGGATCTTC